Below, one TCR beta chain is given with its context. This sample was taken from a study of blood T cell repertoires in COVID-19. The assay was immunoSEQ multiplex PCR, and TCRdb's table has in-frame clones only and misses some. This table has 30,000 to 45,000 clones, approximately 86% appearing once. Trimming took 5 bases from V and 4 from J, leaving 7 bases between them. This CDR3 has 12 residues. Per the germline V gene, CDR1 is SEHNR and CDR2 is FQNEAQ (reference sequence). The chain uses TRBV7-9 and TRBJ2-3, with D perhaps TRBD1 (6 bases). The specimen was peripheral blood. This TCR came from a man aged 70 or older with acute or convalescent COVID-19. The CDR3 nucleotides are TGTGCCAGCAGCCCAGGGGCAGATACGCAGTATTTT. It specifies CASSPGADTQYF.